The 12 T cell receptor beta chains reported below all come from one sample, sequenced in a study of T cells in Graves' hyperthyroidism and ophthalmopathy. TCR beta CDR3 sequences were amplified from RNA transcripts. The HTBI primer set was used in a first-round RT-PCR of the TCR CDR3. TCRdb redid the calling of the multiplex PCR reads with MiXCR, one entry per CDR3 protein. Of almost 600,000 distinct CDR3 sequences listed, around 13% are singletons. Sequencing used blood. The receptors were sampled from a young woman with Graves' hyperthyroidism that later progressed to Graves' ophthalmopathy.

This clonotype was recorded many times. The rearrangement joins TRBV20-1 to TRBJ1-6; no clear D gene. Looked up from germline, CDR1 is DFQATT and CDR2 is SNEGSKA (reference sequence). This CDR3 spans 15 amino acids. V shed 6 bases and J shed 5 bases, with 17 bases lying between them. This CDR3 reads CSAVHRFQNNSPLHF. The CDR3 nucleotides are TGCAGTGCGGTCCACAGATTTCAGAATAATTCACCCCTCCACTTT.

This clonotype was seen at least ten times. This rearrangement joins TRBV11-1 to TRBJ1-1, with D possibly being TRBD1 (5 bases). CDR3 length: 14 amino acids. The V end lost 5 bases, the J end lost 3 bases, and 13 bases lay between the germline ends. Per germline, CDR1 SGHAT and CDR2 FQDESV (reference sequence). CDR3 protein: CASSRTVGDTEAFF. The CDR3 DNA follows: TGTGCCAGCAGCCGGACCGTGGGGGACACTGAAGCTTTCTTT.

At least ten counts were recorded for this clonotype. The V and J genes are TRBV2 and TRBJ2-1; TRBD2 is a possible D gene (6 bases). The CDR3 covers 13 residues. V shed 1 base and J shed 6 bases, with 7 bases lying between them. In germline, CDR1 is SNHLY, CDR2 FYNNEI. The CDR3, as DNA: TGTGCCAGCAGTGAAGAGCGGGCCAATGAGCAGTTCTTC. Translation gives CASSEERANEQFF.

This clonotype has a count of ten or more. This chain connects TRBV12-3 or TRBV12-4 to TRBJ2-7; 12 positions agree with TRBD2. The CDR3 has 17 residues. J was trimmed by 4 bases and V by 3 bases; bases with no gene match: 10. This CDR3 is CASSLRASGRAAYEQYF. In DNA, the CDR3 is TGTGCCAGCAGTTTGCGGGCTAGCGGGAGGGCCGCTTACGAGCAGTACTTC.

This clonotype occurred a few times. This chain links TRBV20-1 with TRBJ1-2, with 9 bases lining up with TRBD1. The CDR3 sequence is 13 residues long. CDR1 DFQATT and CDR2 SNEGSKA come from the germline V gene (reference sequence). With V trimmed by 4 bases and J by 7 bases, 7 bases remained unmatched. As DNA, the CDR3 is TGCAGTGCTATTCCGGGACAGGGCTCTGGCTACACCTTC. It encodes CSAIPGQGSGYTF.

This clonotype was detected many times. This chain uses TRBV11-2 with TRBJ2-7; TRBD2 is a possible D gene (7 bases). Germline V CDR1 and CDR2: SGHAT, FQNNGV. This CDR3 is built from 15 residues. The V and J ends lost 7 bases and 0 bases respectively, with 16 bases between them. Here the CDR3 DNA reads TGTGCCAGCACCACTGAGGGAGGGGGCTCCTACGAGCAGTACTTC. This gives the protein CASTTEGGGSYEQYF.

The table lists this clonotype with a few counts. The V call is TRBV4-1, the J call TRBJ1-2; weak D call: TRBD1 (6 bases). V lost 1 base and J lost 8, with 11 bases in between. The length of the CDR3 is 13 residues. Per the germline V gene, CDR1 is MGHRA and CDR2 is YSYEKL. The CDR3 DNA reads TGCGCCAGCAGCCAAGGGGGGCTCCACGGCTACACCTTC. Encoded protein: CASSQGGLHGYTF.

The chain carries TRBV28 and TRBJ1-3; D ambiguous. Germline V gene sequence: CDR1 MDHEN, CDR2 SYDVKM. The CDR3 loop spans 15 amino acids. V was trimmed by 5 bases and J by 4 bases, leaving 15 bases between them. CDR3 sequence (DNA): TGTGCCAGCAGTGGAAGCGGATCTGCGGGAAACACCATATATTTT. Translated: CASSGSGSAGNTIYF.

In this sample, this clonotype turned up many times. The rearrangement uses TRBV28 and TRBJ2-7; TRBD2 matches at 7 bases. Germline V lookup: CDR1 MDHEN, CDR2 SYDVKM. The CDR3 is 15 residues long. V shed 5 bases and J 0 bases; nucleotides not matched to a gene: 7. CDR3 protein: CASSGRGRLSYEQYF. For the CDR3, the DNA is TGTGCCAGCAGTGGGAGGGGACGGCTCTCCTACGAGCAGTACTTC.

The rearrangement uses TRBV10-3 and TRBJ1-4, with D maybe TRBD1 (5 bases). Germline V gene lookup returns CDR1 ENHRY and CDR2 SYGVKD. V was clipped by 0 bases and J by 7 bases, with 18 bases between them. The CDR3 sequence is 17 residues long. CDR3 nucleotide sequence: TGTGCCATCAGTGAGTCGAGTTTTGGGCAGGGCGGTGAAAAACTGTTTTTT. It encodes CAISESSFGQGGEKLFF.

The rearrangement joins TRBV19 to TRBJ1-6; unclear D gene. Trimming removed 7 bases from V and 0 bases from J, with 10 bases in between. The V gene's germline CDR1 is LNHDA and CDR2 SQIVND (reference sequence). CDR3 length: 15 residues. CDR3 in DNA: TGTGCCAGTACCGACGGGAGCTCCTATAATTCACCCCTCCACTTT. This translates into CASTDGSSYNSPLHF.

This clonotype occurred a few times. The chain combines TRBV15 with TRBJ1-5; D not certain. This CDR3 region has 19 residues. V shed 4 bases and J shed 1 base, with 23 bases lying between them. Germline loops: CDR1 LNHNV, CDR2 YYDKDF (reference sequence). The DNA of the CDR3 is TGTGCCACCAGCACTAAGTCAAGGACTTGGACTGTGAGCAATCAGCCCCAGCATTTT. This sequence encodes CATSTKSRTWTVSNQPQHF.